This TCR beta chain was recovered during a study of T-cell reconstitution after alpha-beta-depleted transplantation in children. Regarding the study as a whole: About two months after transplant, alpha-beta T cells reportedly came from several hundred expanded graft clones. It was newly produced T cells that mostly accounted for T-cell counts and diversity one year after transplant. At day 60, the high TCRbeta diversity found in some patients originated from recipient T cells and thymic progenitors that had survived.

This clonotype showed up just a few times. Its antigen remains unidentified. Unique molecular identifiers tagged the TCRbeta library. From the PCR reads, TCRdb called clonotypes with MiXCR, one entry per CDR3 protein. Counted here are about 300,000 distinct CDR3 sequences, approximately 7.3% occurring once; the ten biggest clones make up approximately 9.6%. The sample in question was peripheral blood, obtained 360 days after TCRalphabeta/CD19-depleted stem cell transplant. The receptor's source is a female patient between 2 and 10 years old who had a stem cell transplant for Fanconi anemia, so the T cells may come from the graft donor.

CDR3 in DNA: TGTGCCAGCAGCTTAGACGTAACAGGGGGACAGCCCCAGCATTTT. This sequence encodes CASSLDVTGGQPQHF. The chain is built from TRBV5-5 and TRBJ1-5, with 8 bases that match TRBD1. The germline V gene has CDR1 SGHKS and CDR2 YYEKEE (reference sequence). This CDR3 comprises 15 residues. The V segment lost 2 bases and the J segment 7 bases; nucleotides outside the gene matches: 8.